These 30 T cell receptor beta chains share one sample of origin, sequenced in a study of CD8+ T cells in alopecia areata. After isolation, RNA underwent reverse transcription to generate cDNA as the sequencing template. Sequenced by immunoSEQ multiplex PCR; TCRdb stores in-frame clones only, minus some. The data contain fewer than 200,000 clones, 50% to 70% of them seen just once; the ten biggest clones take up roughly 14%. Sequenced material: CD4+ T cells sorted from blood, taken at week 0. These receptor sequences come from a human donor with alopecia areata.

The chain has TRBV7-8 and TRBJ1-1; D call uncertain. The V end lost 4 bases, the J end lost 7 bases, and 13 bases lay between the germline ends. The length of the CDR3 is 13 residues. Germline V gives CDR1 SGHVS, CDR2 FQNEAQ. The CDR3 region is CASSSRGENEAFF. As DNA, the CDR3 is TGTGCCAGCAGCTCCCGGGGAGAAAATGAAGCTTTCTTT.

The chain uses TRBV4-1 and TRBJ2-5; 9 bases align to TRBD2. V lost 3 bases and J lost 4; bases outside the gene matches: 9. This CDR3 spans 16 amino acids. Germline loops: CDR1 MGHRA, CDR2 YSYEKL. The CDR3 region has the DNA TGCGCCAGCAGCCAGTCCGCGGGGGGGGTTGCAGAGACCCAGTACTTC. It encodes CASSQSAGGVAETQYF.

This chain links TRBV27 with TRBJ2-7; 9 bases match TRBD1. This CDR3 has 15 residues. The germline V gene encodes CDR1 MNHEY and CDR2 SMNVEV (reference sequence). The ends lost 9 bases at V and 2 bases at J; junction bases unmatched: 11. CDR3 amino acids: CASRNPGTGTYEQYF. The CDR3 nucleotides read TGTGCCAGTCGCAATCCTGGGACAGGGACCTACGAGCAGTACTTC.

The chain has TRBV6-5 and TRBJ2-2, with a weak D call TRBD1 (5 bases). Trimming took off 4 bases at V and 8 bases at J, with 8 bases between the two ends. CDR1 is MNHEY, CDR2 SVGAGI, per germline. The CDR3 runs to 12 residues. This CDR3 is CASSWTTGELFF. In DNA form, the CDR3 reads TGTGCCAGCAGTTGGACAACAGGGGAGCTGTTTTTT.

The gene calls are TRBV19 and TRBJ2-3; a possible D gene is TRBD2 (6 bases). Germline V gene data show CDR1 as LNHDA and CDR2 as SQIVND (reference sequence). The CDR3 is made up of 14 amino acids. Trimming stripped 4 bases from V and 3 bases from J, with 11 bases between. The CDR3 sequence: CASSKRVGTDTQYF. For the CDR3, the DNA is TGTGCCAGTAGTAAGCGGGTGGGTACAGATACGCAGTATTTT.

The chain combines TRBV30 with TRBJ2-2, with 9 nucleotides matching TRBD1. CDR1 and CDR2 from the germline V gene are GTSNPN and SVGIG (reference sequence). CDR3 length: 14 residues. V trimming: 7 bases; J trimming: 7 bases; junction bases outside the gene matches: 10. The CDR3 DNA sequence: TGTGCCTATGCGGGACAGGGATTCAGCGGGGAGCTGTTTTTT. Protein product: CAYAGQGFSGELFF.

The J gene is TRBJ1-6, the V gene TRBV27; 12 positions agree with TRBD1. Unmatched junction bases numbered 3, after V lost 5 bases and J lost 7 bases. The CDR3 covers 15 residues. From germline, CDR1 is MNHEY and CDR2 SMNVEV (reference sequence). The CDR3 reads CASSPGTGGNSPLHF. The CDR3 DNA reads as TGTGCCAGCAGTCCTGGGACAGGGGGCAATTCACCCCTCCACTTT.

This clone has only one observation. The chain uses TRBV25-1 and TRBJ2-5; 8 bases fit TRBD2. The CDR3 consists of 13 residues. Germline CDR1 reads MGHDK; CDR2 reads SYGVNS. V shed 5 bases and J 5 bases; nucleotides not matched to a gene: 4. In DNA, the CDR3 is TGTGCCAGCAGTCGGGGGGGAGAGGAGACCCAGTACTTC. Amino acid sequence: CASSRGGEETQYF. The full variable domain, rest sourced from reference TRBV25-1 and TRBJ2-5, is EADIYQTPRYLVIGTGKKITLECSQTMGHDKMYWYQQDPGMELHLIHYSYGVNSTEKGDLSSESTVSRIRTEHFPLTLESARPSHTSQYLCASSRGGEETQYFGPGTRLLVL.

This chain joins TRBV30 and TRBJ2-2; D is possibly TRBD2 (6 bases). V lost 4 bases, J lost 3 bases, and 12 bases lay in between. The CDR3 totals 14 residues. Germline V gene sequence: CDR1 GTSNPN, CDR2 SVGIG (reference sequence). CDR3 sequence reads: CAWKAAGYTGELFF. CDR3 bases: TGTGCCTGGAAGGCGGCGGGATACACCGGGGAGCTGTTTTTT.

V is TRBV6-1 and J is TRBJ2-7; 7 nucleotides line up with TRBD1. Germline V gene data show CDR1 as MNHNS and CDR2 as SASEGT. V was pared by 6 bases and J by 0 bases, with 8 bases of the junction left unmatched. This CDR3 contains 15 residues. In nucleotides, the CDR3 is TGTGCCAGCAGGTTGGGACAGCAGAGCTCCTACGAGCAGTACTTC. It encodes CASRLGQQSSYEQYF.

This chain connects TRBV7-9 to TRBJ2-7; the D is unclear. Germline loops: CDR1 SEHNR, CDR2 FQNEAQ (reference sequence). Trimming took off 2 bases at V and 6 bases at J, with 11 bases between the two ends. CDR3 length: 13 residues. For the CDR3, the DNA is TGTGCCAGCAGCTTATTGGAGACTGTCGAGCAGTACTTC. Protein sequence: CASSLLETVEQYF.

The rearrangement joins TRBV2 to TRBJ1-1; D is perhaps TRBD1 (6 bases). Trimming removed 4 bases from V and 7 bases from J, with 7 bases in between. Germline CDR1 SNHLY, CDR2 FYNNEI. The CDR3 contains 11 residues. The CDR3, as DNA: TGTGCCAGCAGTGGGACAGATGAAGCTTTCTTT. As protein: CASSGTDEAFF.

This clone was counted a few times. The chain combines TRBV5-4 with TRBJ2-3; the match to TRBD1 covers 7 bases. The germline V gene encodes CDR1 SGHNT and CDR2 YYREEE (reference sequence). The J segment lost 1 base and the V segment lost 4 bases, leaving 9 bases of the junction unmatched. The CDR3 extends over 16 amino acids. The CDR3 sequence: CASSEQGNFGTDTQYF. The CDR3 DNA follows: TGTGCCAGCAGCGAACAGGGGAATTTTGGCACAGATACGCAGTATTTT.

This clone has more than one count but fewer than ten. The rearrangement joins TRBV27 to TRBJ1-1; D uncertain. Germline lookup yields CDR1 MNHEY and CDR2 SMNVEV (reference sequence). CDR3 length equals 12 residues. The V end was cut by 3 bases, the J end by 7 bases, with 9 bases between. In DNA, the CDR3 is TGTGCCAGCAGTTTGGGTCTGGGTGAAGCTTTCTTT. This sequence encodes CASSLGLGEAFF.

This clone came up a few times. The CDR3 DNA sequence: TGTGCCAGTAGTCCCACAAGAGTAGAGCAGCCCCAGCATTTT. Translation: CASSPTRVEQPQHF. The V and J genes are TRBV19 and TRBJ1-5; D uncertain. CDR3 size: 14 residues. V gave up 5 bases and J gave up 7 bases, with 15 bases separating them. CDR1 and CDR2 from the germline V gene are LNHDA and SQIVND (reference sequence).

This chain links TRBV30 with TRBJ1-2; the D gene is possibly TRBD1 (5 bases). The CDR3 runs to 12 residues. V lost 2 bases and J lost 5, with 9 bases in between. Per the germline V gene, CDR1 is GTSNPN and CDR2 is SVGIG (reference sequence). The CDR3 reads CAWSTGTYGYTF. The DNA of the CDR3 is TGTGCCTGGAGTACCGGGACTTATGGCTACACCTTC.

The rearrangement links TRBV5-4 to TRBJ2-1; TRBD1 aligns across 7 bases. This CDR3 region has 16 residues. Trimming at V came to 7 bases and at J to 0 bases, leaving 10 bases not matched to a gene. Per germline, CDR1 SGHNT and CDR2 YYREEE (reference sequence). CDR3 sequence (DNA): TGTGCCAGCTCGTTAGAGGGGGCCTTCTCCTACAATGAGCAGTTCTTC. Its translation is CASSLEGAFSYNEQFF.

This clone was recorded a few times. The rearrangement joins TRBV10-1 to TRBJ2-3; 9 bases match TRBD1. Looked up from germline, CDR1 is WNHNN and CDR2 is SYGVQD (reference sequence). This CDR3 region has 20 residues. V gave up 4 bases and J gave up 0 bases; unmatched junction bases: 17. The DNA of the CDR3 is TGCGCCAGCAGTGGGGGACAGGGCCCCGTCCTTCCTTCTAGCACAGATACGCAGTATTTT. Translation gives CASSGGQGPVLPSSTDTQYF.

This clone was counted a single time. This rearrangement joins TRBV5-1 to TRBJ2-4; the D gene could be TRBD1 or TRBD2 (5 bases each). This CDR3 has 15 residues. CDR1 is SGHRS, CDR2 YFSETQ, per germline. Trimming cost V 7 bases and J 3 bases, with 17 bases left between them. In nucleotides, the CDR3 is TGCGCCAGCTCCATGGTGGTTGGGGGCAAAAACATTCAGTACTTC. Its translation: CASSMVVGGKNIQYF.

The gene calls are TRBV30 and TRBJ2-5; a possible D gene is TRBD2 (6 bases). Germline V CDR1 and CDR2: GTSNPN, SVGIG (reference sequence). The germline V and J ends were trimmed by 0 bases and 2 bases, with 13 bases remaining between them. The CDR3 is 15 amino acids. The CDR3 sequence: CAWSVRGGLQETQYF. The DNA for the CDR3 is TGTGCCTGGAGTGTACGAGGAGGGCTTCAAGAGACCCAGTACTTC.

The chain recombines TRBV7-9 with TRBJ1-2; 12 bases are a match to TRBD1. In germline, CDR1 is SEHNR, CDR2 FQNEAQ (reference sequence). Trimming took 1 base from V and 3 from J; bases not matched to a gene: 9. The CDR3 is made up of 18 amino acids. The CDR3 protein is CASSLVGTGGSGHYGYTF. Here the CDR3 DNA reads TGTGCCAGCAGCTTAGTTGGGACAGGGGGCAGCGGTCACTATGGCTACACCTTC.

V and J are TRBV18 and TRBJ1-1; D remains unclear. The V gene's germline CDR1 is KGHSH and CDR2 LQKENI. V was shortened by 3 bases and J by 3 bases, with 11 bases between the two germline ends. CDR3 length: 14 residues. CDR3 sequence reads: CASSPSGMDTEAFF. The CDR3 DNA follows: TGTGCCAGCTCACCCTCGGGGATGGACACTGAAGCTTTCTTT.

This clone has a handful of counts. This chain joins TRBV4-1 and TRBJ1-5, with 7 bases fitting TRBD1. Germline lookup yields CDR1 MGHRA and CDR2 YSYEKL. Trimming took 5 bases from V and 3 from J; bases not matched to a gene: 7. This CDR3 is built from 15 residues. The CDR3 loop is CASSFRTGVNQPQHF. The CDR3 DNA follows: TGCGCCAGCAGCTTCCGAACAGGGGTCAATCAGCCCCAGCATTTT.

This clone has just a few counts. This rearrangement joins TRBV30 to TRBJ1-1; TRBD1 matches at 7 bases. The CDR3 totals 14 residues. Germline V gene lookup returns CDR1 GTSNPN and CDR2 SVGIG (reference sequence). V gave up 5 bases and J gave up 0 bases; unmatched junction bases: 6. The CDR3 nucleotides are TGTGCCTGGGCGGAGGGACAGTTGAACACTGAAGCTTTCTTT. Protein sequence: CAWAEGQLNTEAFF.

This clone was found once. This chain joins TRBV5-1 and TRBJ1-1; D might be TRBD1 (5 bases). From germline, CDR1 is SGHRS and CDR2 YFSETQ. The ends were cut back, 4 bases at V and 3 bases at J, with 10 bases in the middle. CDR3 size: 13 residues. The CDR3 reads CASSQGRDTEAFF. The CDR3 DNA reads TGCGCCAGCAGCCAGGGACGGGACACTGAAGCTTTCTTT.

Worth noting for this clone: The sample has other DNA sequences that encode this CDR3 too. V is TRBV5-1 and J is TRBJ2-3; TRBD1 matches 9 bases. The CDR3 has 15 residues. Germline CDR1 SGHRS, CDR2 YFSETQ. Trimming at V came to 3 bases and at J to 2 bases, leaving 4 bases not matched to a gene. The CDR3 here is CASSSGTGITDTQYF. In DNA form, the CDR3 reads TGCGCCAGCAGCTCTGGGACAGGGATCACAGATACGCAGTATTTT.

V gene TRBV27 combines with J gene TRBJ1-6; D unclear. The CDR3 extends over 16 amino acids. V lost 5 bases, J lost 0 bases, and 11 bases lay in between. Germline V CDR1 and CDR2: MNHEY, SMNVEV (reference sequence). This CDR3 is CASSNSLSSYNSPLHF. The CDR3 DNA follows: TGTGCCAGCAGTAACAGCTTAAGCTCCTATAATTCACCCCTCCACTTT.

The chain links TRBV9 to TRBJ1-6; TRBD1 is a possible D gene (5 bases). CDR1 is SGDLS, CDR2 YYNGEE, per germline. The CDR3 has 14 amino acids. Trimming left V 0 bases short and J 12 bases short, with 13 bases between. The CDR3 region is CASSVAAGREPLHF. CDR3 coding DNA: TGTGCCAGCAGCGTAGCTGCAGGGCGGGAACCCCTCCACTTT.

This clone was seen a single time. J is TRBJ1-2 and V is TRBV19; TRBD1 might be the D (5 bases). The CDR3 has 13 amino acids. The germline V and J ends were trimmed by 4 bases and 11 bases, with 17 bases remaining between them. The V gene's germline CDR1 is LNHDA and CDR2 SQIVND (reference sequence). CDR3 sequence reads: CASSSEGRGGYTF. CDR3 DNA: TGTGCCAGTAGTAGCGAGGGTAGGGGTGGATACACCTTC.

The CDR3 coding sequence is TGTGCCAGCAGCTTTCAGGCTCAAGAGACCCAGTACTTC. Translating it yields CASSFQAQETQYF. The genes are TRBV7-7 and TRBJ2-5; no clear D gene. V lost 3 bases, J lost 2 bases, and 7 bases lay in between. In germline, CDR1 is SSHAT, CDR2 FNYEAQ (reference sequence). The CDR3 has 13 residues.